Listed here are 32 T cell receptor beta chains from one sample, sequenced in a study of blood T cell repertoires in COVID-19 (dated by TCRdb to about 2020). Library construction relied on the immunoSEQ multiplex PCR assay. TCRdb re-hosts the immuneACCESS table, in-frame sequences only. Its copies lack some clones; in the studies checked, an unresolved V gene accounts for under half of them, and the cause for the rest is not known. The sample profile shows under 200,000 clones; approximately 80% of them were found once. Approximately 1.5% of the sample is held by the ten biggest clonotypes. The source material was peripheral blood. Receptors originate from a human donor in a cohort sampled during active COVID-19.

The V call is TRBV19, the J call TRBJ1-5; TRBD1 aligns across 7 bases. Germline V gives CDR1 LNHDA, CDR2 SQIVND (reference sequence). Trimming removed 3 bases from V and 6 bases from J; junction bases left unmatched: 8. This CDR3 is built from 15 residues. CDR3 DNA: TGTGCCAGTAGTATGATCTTGACAGGGTCTCAGCCCCAGCATTTT. Translated, it gives CASSMILTGSQPQHF.

The rearrangement joins TRBV5-1 to TRBJ1-1; 9 bases line up with TRBD1. Germline CDR1 is SGHRS and CDR2 is YFSETQ. The trim removed 2 bases at V and 5 bases at J, leaving 4 bases unmatched. This CDR3 spans 14 amino acids. CDR3 region: CASSLQGAKTEAFF. Written as DNA, the CDR3 is TGCGCCAGCAGCTTACAGGGGGCGAAGACTGAAGCTTTCTTT.

The chain recombines TRBV10-2 with TRBJ1-1; D may be TRBD1 (6 bases). Looked up from germline, CDR1 is WSHSY and CDR2 is SAAADI. The length of the CDR3 is 15 residues. V was pared by 6 bases and J by 0 bases, with 14 bases between. The chain's CDR3 is CASRTTGHLNTEAFF. The CDR3 DNA reads as TGCGCCAGCAGAACGACGGGACACTTGAACACTGAAGCTTTCTTT.

This clone was observed a single time. The chain carries TRBV6-5 and TRBJ1-5; 7 nucleotides line up with TRBD1. Germline-derived CDR1 and CDR2 are MNHEY and SVGAGI. Unmatched junction bases numbered 6, after V lost 8 bases and J lost 5 bases. The CDR3 length is 13 residues. The CDR3 loop is CASRLTGDQPQHF. As DNA, the CDR3 is TGTGCCAGCCGATTAACAGGGGATCAGCCCCAGCATTTT.

The chain combines TRBV3-1 (or the pseudogene TRBV3-2) with TRBJ2-7, with 7 positions matching TRBD1. Germline trimming cut 2 bases from V and 0 bases from J; bases unmatched to any gene: 4. The CDR3 loop spans 15 amino acids. In germline, CDR1 is LGHDT, CDR2 YNNKEL (reference sequence). CDR3 DNA sequence: TGTGCCAGCAGCCAATACGGGACAGTCTCCTACGAGCAGTACTTC. Protein: CASSQYGTVSYEQYF.

Only one count was recorded for this clone. V is TRBV30 and J is TRBJ1-4; TRBD1 is a possible D gene (5 bases). Germline lookup yields CDR1 GTSNPN and CDR2 SVGIG (reference sequence). Trimming stripped 1 base from V and 5 bases from J, with 8 bases between. The CDR3 contains 13 residues. The CDR3 sequence is CAWSEQENEKLFF. CDR3 in DNA: TGTGCCTGGAGTGAACAGGAGAATGAAAAACTGTTTTTT.

V gene TRBV7-2 combines with J gene TRBJ2-7; 8 bases are shared with TRBD1. The V and J ends lost 5 bases and 2 bases, in that order; junction bases with no gene match: 5. The CDR3 spans 14 residues. Germline V gene sequence: CDR1 SGHTA, CDR2 FQGNSA. The CDR3 bases are TGTGCCAGCAGCCGGAACAGGGGGGCCTACGAGCAGTACTTC. Amino acids: CASSRNRGAYEQYF.

The V call is TRBV5-4, the J call TRBJ2-6, with a weak D call TRBD1 (6 bases). Deletions cut 5 bases from V and 1 base from J, with 19 bases between. CDR3 size: 18 residues. The germline gives CDR1 SGHNT, CDR2 YYREEE (reference sequence). CDR3 in amino acids: CASSPKPGVGSGANVLTF. The DNA for the CDR3 is TGTGCCAGCAGTCCTAAGCCAGGGGTGGGGTCTGGGGCCAACGTCCTGACTTTC.

This chain uses TRBV6-1 with TRBJ2-7; D is perhaps TRBD2 (6 bases). Trimming shortened V by 3 bases and J by 11 bases, and 11 bases separated the two germline ends. Germline V gives CDR1 MNHNS, CDR2 SASEGT. The CDR3 length is 11 residues. As DNA, the CDR3 is TGTGCCAGCAGTGAGACGGGGGAGGAGTACTTC. It is translated as CASSETGEEYF.

The chain carries TRBV11-3 and TRBJ2-7, with D maybe TRBD2 (6 bases). V was shortened by 5 bases and J by 2 bases, with 13 bases between the two germline ends. CDR1 is SGHNT, CDR2 YENEEA, per germline. This CDR3 is built from 14 residues. CDR3 residues: CASSTGERPYEQYF. The CDR3 DNA sequence: TGTGCCAGCAGCACGGGAGAGCGGCCCTACGAGCAGTACTTC.

The chain combines TRBV13 with TRBJ1-4; the D is unclear. CDR3 length: 15 residues. The V end was cut by 2 bases, the J end by 2 bases, with 9 bases between. Germline loops: CDR1 PRHDT, CDR2 FYEKMQ (reference sequence). CDR3 loop: CASSLSAGTNEKLFF. CDR3 sequence (DNA): TGTGCCAGCAGCTTAAGTGCAGGCACTAATGAAAAACTGTTTTTT.

This clone was counted once. The V gene is TRBV19, the J gene TRBJ2-3; weak D call: TRBD2 (5 bases). The germline gives CDR1 LNHDA, CDR2 SQIVND (reference sequence). V lost 1 base, J lost 0 bases, and 8 bases lay in between. This CDR3 spans 15 amino acids. The CDR3: CASSIGSGSTDTQYF. In nucleotides, the CDR3 is TGTGCCAGTAGTATAGGCAGCGGAAGCACAGATACGCAGTATTTT.

The chain has TRBV9 and TRBJ2-1; 7 bases align to TRBD2. This CDR3 region has 17 residues. Trimming at V came to 0 bases and at J to 3 bases, leaving 9 bases not matched to a gene. From germline, CDR1 is SGDLS and CDR2 YYNGEE. CDR3 sequence reads: CASSVASGTSDYNEQFF. The DNA for the CDR3 is TGTGCCAGCAGCGTAGCTTCGGGAACTAGCGACTACAATGAGCAGTTCTTC.

The rearrangement joins TRBV10-1 to TRBJ2-3, with 8 bases that match TRBD1. From germline, CDR1 is WNHNN and CDR2 SYGVQD (reference sequence). The ends lost 3 bases at V and 5 bases at J; junction bases unmatched: 7. The CDR3 totals 15 residues. CDR3 protein: CASSEFGQGEDTQYF. Written as DNA, the CDR3 is TGCGCCAGCAGTGAATTCGGACAGGGAGAAGATACGCAGTATTTT.

This chain joins TRBV3-1 (or the pseudogene TRBV3-2) and TRBJ2-5; 12 bases fit TRBD2. Germline loops: CDR1 LGHDT, CDR2 YNNKEL (reference sequence). The CDR3 sequence is 15 residues long. V lost 4 bases to trimming and J lost 5 bases; unmatched junction nucleotides: 5. The CDR3 DNA sequence: TGTGCCAGCAGCCTCCGACTAGCGGGAGTTGAGACCCAGTACTTC. Protein sequence: CASSLRLAGVETQYF.

This rearrangement joins TRBV11-2 to TRBJ1-1; tentatively, D is TRBD1 (6 bases). CDR3 length: 17 amino acids. CDR1 and CDR2 from the germline V gene are SGHAT and FQNNGV. V dropped 3 bases and J dropped 0 bases, with 17 bases sitting between them. The CDR3 region has the DNA TGTGCCAGCAGCTTGTTGGCAGGGCAGGGGATGAACACTGAAGCTTTCTTT. As protein: CASSLLAGQGMNTEAFF.

V is TRBV7-6 and J is TRBJ2-1; 7 nucleotides match TRBD2. Trimming removed 5 bases from V and 0 bases from J; junction bases left unmatched: 7. Germline V gene sequence: CDR1 SGHVS, CDR2 FNYEAQ. The CDR3 contains 16 residues. DNA for the CDR3: TGTGCCAGCAGCCCCGGGCGGGGGAGCTCCTACAATGAGCAGTTCTTC. Encoded protein: CASSPGRGSSYNEQFF.

The chain employs TRBV2 and TRBJ2-5, with D unclear. V was pared by 2 bases and J by 2 bases, with 9 bases between. The CDR3 loop spans 14 amino acids. Germline CDR1 is SNHLY and CDR2 is FYNNEI. The DNA for the CDR3 is TGTGCCAGCAGTGAAATGGCAGGTCAAGAGACCCAGTACTTC. Translating gives CASSEMAGQETQYF.

The chain couples TRBV5-4 to TRBJ2-7, with a tentative D call TRBD1 (6 bases). The CDR3 covers 14 residues. Germline loops: CDR1 SGHNT, CDR2 YYREEE (reference sequence). V lost 3 bases, J lost 2 bases, and 12 bases lay in between. CDR3 in DNA: TGTGCCAGCAGCTCCTTACAGGGAACCTACGAGCAGTACTTC. It encodes CASSSLQGTYEQYF.

The rearrangement uses TRBV10-3 and TRBJ1-4; D possibly corresponds to TRBD1 (5 bases). CDR3 length: 16 amino acids. The ends were cut back, 3 bases at V and 3 bases at J, with 14 bases in the middle. Germline V lookup: CDR1 ENHRY, CDR2 SYGVKD. CDR3: CAISETRRGSNEKLFF. DNA of the CDR3: TGTGCCATCAGTGAAACTCGAAGGGGATCTAATGAAAAACTGTTTTTT.

The chain is built from TRBV18 and TRBJ2-3; 7 nucleotides line up with TRBD1. V lost 6 bases to trimming and J lost 3 bases; unmatched junction nucleotides: 12. The length of the CDR3 is 16 residues. Germline loops: CDR1 KGHSH, CDR2 LQKENI. Written as DNA, the CDR3 is TGTGCCAGCTCCCGCCAAGAGGGGGCGAGTACAGATACGCAGTATTTT. Translation gives CASSRQEGASTDTQYF. Looking up the rest from reference TRBV18 and TRBJ2-3 gives the full variable domain: NAGVMQNPRHLVRRRGQEARLRCSPMKGHSHVYWYRQLPEEGLKFMVYLQKENIIDESGMPKERFSAEFPKEGPSILRIQQVVRGDSAAYFCASSRQEGASTDTQYFGPGTRLTVL.

The chain carries TRBV7-9 and TRBJ2-7; 9 bases are shared with TRBD1. With 3 bases clipped from V and 4 bases from J, the junction kept 10 bases outside the gene matches. The CDR3 is 16 amino acids. CDR1 SEHNR and CDR2 FQNEAQ come from the germline V gene (reference sequence). The CDR3 spells CASSFTGTGSGYEQYF. The CDR3 DNA is TGTGCCAGCAGCTTTACCGGGACAGGGTCGGGATACGAGCAGTACTTC.

The genes are TRBV9 and TRBJ2-6; D uncertain. Trimming stripped 0 bases from V and 3 bases from J, with 4 bases between. Germline V lookup: CDR1 SGDLS, CDR2 YYNGEE. This CDR3 comprises 14 residues. The CDR3 DNA follows: TGTGCCAGCAGCGTAGCCGGTGGGGCCAACGTCCTGACTTTC. Translating gives CASSVAGGANVLTF.

The chain is built from TRBV7-2 and TRBJ2-5; no clear D gene. V was clipped by 5 bases and J by 2 bases, with 3 bases between them. Germline-derived CDR1 and CDR2 are SGHTA and FQGNSA. This CDR3 comprises 11 residues. Here the CDR3 reads CASSIQETQYF. The CDR3 region has the DNA TGTGCCAGCAGCATACAAGAGACCCAGTACTTC.

In DNA, the CDR3 is TGTGCCAGCAGCTCTCTCTCCCAGGGACTCCCCCTGCTCCGAGATACGCAGTATTTT. It is translated as CASSSLSQGLPLLRDTQYF. The chain joins TRBV7-9 to TRBJ2-3; D is possibly TRBD2 (6 bases). Germline assignment: CDR1 SEHNR and CDR2 FQNEAQ (reference sequence). This CDR3 is built from 19 residues. Between the trimmed V and J ends, which lost 4 bases and 5 bases, there was a span of 28 bases.

The genes are TRBV28 and TRBJ2-1, with TRBD2 identical over 14 bases. J gave up 2 bases and V 6 bases, and 3 bases lay outside the gene matches. Germline V lookup: CDR1 MDHEN, CDR2 SYDVKM. The CDR3 length is 16 residues. The CDR3 here is CASRTSGGAAYNEQFF. The DNA for the CDR3 is TGTGCCAGCAGGACTAGCGGGGGGGCGGCCTACAATGAGCAGTTCTTC.

A note on this clone: Being one base from a much bigger clone, this may be a read error. Within the sample, other DNA sequences also encode this same CDR3. V is TRBV7-8 and J is TRBJ2-7, with no clear D. The CDR3 extends over 11 amino acids. V was clipped by 3 bases and J by 2 bases, with 2 bases between them. Looked up from germline, CDR1 is SGHVS and CDR2 is FQNEAQ. CDR3 protein: CASSFTYEQYF. CDR3 DNA sequence: TGTGCCAGCAGCTTCACCTACGAGCAGTACTTC. The whole variable domain, remainder taken from reference TRBV7-8 and TRBJ2-7, is GAGVSQSPRYKVAKRGQDVALRCDPISGHVSLFWYQQALGQGPEFLTYFQNEAQLDKSGLPSDRFFAERPEGSVSTLKIQRTQQEDSAVYLCASSFTYEQYFGPGTRLTVT.

The J gene is TRBJ1-3, the V gene TRBV11-2; 10 bases are a match to TRBD1. The CDR3 loop spans 16 amino acids. The ends lost 5 bases at V and 6 bases at J; junction bases unmatched: 10. CDR1 and CDR2 from the germline V gene are SGHAT and FQNNGV. CDR3 protein: CASSPQGGQGKNTIYF. CDR3 sequence (DNA): TGTGCCAGCAGCCCGCAGGGGGGACAGGGGAAAAACACCATATATTTT.

The chain uses TRBV15 and TRBJ2-6; TRBD1 matches 8 bases. CDR3 length: 18 amino acids. With 0 bases clipped from V and 1 base from J, the junction kept 5 bases outside the gene matches. CDR1 is LNHNV and CDR2 is YYDKDF in the germline V gene (reference sequence). The CDR3 coding sequence is TGTGCCACCAGCAGAGATATTTGGACAGGGTCTGGGGCCAACGTCCTGACTTTC. Translating it yields CATSRDIWTGSGANVLTF.

The sample holds one count of this clone. The chain is built from TRBV9 and TRBJ2-7; 9 nucleotides line up with TRBD2. With V trimmed by 0 bases and J by 3 bases, 4 bases remained unmatched. In germline, CDR1 is SGDLS, CDR2 YYNGEE. There are 15 residues in the CDR3. The CDR3, as DNA: TGTGCCAGCAGCGTAGCTCCAGCGGGAGGCTACGAGCAGTACTTC. It is translated as CASSVAPAGGYEQYF.

The chain couples TRBV29-1 to TRBJ1-1; the D gene is possibly TRBD1 (6 bases). The CDR3 runs 13 residues. With 6 bases removed from V and 0 bases from J, the gap between germline ends came to 11 bases. CDR1 and CDR2 (germline): SQVTM, ANQGSEA. The chain's CDR3 is CSVQTGMNTEAFF. The CDR3 DNA is TGCAGCGTCCAAACAGGGATGAACACTGAAGCTTTCTTT.

V is TRBV29-1 and J is TRBJ2-7, with a possible D match to TRBD1 (5 bases). Deletions cut 3 bases from V and 3 bases from J, with 12 bases between. CDR3 size: 13 residues. Germline values: CDR1 SQVTM, CDR2 ANQGSEA. The CDR3: CSVEITRDYEQYF. The CDR3 DNA reads TGCAGCGTTGAGATCACCAGGGACTACGAGCAGTACTTC.